The clone carrying this TCR beta chain showed up just once. The CDR3 totals 14 residues. The germline V and J ends were trimmed by 3 bases and 2 bases, with 11 bases remaining between them. The germline CDR1 and CDR2 sequences are MNHEY and SMNVEV (reference sequence). This sample is part of a study of blood T cell repertoires in COVID-19. Study as a whole: Acute-phase and convalescent COVID-19 samples originated in the United States, Italy and Spain. T cells, B-cell-depleted T cells, or PBMCs provided the cDNA or gDNA that served as material.

Authors' processing steps: Estimation of nucleated cell counts was performed using reference gene primer amplification. Sequencing was performed with immunoSEQ multiplex PCR; in TCRdb, only in-frame clones are kept and a portion is missing. Clone size and the V and J calls come from that table; the DNA yielded D and trimming. The sample records more than 250,000 clones, about nine tenths being singletons. What was sequenced was peripheral blood. The J gene is TRBJ2-7, the V gene TRBV27, with a weak D call TRBD1 (6 bases). The origin of this receptor is a man between 50 and 59 years old with active or convalescent COVID-19. CDR3 amino acids: CASSLWQGTYEQYF. CDR3 DNA: TGTGCCAGCAGTTTGTGGCAGGGGACCTACGAGCAGTACTTC.